Below, 5 T cell receptor beta chains from the same sample are listed, as sequenced in a study of blood T cell repertoires in COVID-19. Sequencing was performed with immunoSEQ multiplex PCR; in TCRdb, only in-frame clones are kept and a portion is missing. The sample holds hundreds of thousands of clones; around 85% are singletons and the top ten take 8.9%. The sequencing input was peripheral blood. These receptors were taken from an elderly man with acute or convalescent COVID-19.

The chain combines TRBV27 with TRBJ2-1; TRBD2 agrees at 10 bases. After removal of 10 bases from V and 0 bases from J, the junction contained 6 bases not matched to a gene. Per germline, CDR1 MNHEY and CDR2 SMNVEV (reference sequence). The CDR3 spans 15 residues. Written as DNA, the CDR3 is TGTGCCATCCGACTAGCGGGCGCCTCCTACAATGAGCAGTTCTTC. It is translated as CAIRLAGASYNEQFF.

This chain uses TRBV3-1 (or the pseudogene TRBV3-2) with TRBJ1-2, with 8 bases identical to TRBD1. The junction had 3 bases not matched to a gene; V was cut back by 1 base and J by 5 bases. Germline V gene sequence: CDR1 LGHDT, CDR2 YNNKEL (reference sequence). This CDR3 contains 14 residues. In DNA form, the CDR3 reads TGTGCCAGCAGCCAAGGGACAGGGAAGTATGGCTACACCTTC. It translates to CASSQGTGKYGYTF.

This clone showed up just a few times. The chain combines TRBV18 with TRBJ2-7, with D unclear. CDR3 length: 14 residues. Germline V CDR1 and CDR2: KGHSH, LQKENI. Deletions cut 1 base from V and 3 bases from J, with 10 bases between. Here the CDR3 reads CASSPLGAFYEQYF. The CDR3 DNA reads as TGTGCCAGCTCACCACTCGGAGCTTTCTACGAGCAGTACTTC.

The genes are TRBV2 and TRBJ1-5; no definite D call. The CDR3 sequence is 14 residues long. Germline values: CDR1 SNHLY, CDR2 FYNNEI. Trimming shortened V by 2 bases and J by 4 bases, and 9 bases separated the two germline ends. The CDR3 DNA follows: TGTGCCAGCAGTGAATATGAGGGTAATCAGCCCCAGCATTTT. Its translation is CASSEYEGNQPQHF.

This chain links TRBV9 with TRBJ2-3; TRBD2 agrees at 9 bases. The length of the CDR3 is 16 residues. Germline CDR1 reads SGDLS; CDR2 reads YYNGEE. Trimming at V came to 3 bases and at J to 2 bases, leaving 7 bases not matched to a gene. The CDR3: CASSASGGFLTDTQYF. CDR3 nucleotide sequence: TGTGCCAGCAGCGCGAGCGGGGGGTTCCTCACAGATACGCAGTATTTT.